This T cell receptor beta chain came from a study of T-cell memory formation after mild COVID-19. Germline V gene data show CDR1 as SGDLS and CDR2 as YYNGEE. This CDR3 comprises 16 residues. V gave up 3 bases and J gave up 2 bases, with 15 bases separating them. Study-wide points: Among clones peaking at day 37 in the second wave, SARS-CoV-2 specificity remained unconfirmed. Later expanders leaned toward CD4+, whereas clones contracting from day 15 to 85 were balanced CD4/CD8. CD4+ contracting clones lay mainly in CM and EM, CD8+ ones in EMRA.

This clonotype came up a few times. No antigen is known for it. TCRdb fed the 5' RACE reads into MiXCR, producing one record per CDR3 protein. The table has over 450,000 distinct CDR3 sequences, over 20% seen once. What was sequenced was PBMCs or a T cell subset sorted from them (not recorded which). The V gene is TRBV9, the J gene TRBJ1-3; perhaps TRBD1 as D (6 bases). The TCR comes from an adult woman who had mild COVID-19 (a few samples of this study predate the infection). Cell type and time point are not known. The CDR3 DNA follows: TGTGCCAGCAGCGAGGCAGGGGCGGTGGCTGGAAACACCATATATTTT. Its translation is CASSEAGAVAGNTIYF.